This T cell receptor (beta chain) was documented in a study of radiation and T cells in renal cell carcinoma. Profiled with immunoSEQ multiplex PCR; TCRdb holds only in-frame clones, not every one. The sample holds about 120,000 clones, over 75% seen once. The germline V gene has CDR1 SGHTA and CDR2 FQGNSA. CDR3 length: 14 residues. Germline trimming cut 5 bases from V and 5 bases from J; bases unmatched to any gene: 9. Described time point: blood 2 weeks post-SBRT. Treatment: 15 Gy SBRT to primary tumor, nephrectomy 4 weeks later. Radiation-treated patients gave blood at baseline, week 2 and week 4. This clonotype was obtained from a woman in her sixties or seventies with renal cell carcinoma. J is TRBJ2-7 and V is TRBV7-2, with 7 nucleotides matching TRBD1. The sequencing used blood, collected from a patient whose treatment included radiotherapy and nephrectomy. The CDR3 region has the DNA TGTGCCAGCAGCCCGATGACAGGGAGCGACGAGCAGTACTTC. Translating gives CASSPMTGSDEQYF.